This passage covers 14 T cell receptor beta chains from one sample sequenced in a study of T cells in Graves' hyperthyroidism and ophthalmopathy (dated by TCRdb to between 2018 and 2021). Library preparation used multiplex PCR. Sequencing relied on an Illumina HiSeq 2000. The TCR beta CDR3 regions were amplified from the RNA transcripts. For the first round of RT-PCR on the TCR CDR3, the HTBI primer set was used together with the Qiagen OneStep RT-PCR kit. Using fastp trimming at Q25 and MiXCR clonotype assembly, TCRdb reanalyzed the public sequencing data and kept in-frame beta chains. Identical CDR3 protein sequences are pooled into one entry, listed with their most common genes and DNA. This sample has 410,000 or so distinct CDR3 sequences in its table, and roughly 14% of those were observed once. The ten largest clones take up around 13% of the sample. The sample taken for sequencing was blood. These receptors came from a man between 18 and 35 years old with Graves' ophthalmopathy.

This clonotype appeared many times. The gene calls are TRBV19 and TRBJ2-1, with D perhaps being TRBD1 or TRBD2 (5 bases each). Germline CDR1 reads LNHDA; CDR2 reads SQIVND (reference sequence). The CDR3 covers 16 residues. Trimming cost V 3 bases and J 6 bases, with 18 bases left between them. The CDR3 loop reads CASSITGTEYSNEQFF. DNA of the CDR3: TGTGCCAGTAGTATTACCGGGACCGAATATAGCAATGAGCAGTTCTTC.

This clonotype was observed many times. The chain uses TRBV28 and TRBJ1-1; D remains unclear. Trimming shortened V by 2 bases and J by 0 bases, and 19 bases separated the two germline ends. The germline V gene encodes CDR1 MDHEN and CDR2 SYDVKM. This CDR3 comprises 18 residues. The CDR3 loop is CASSLGTSWTPMNTEAFF. DNA for the CDR3: TGTGCCAGCAGTTTAGGAACGTCTTGGACGCCGATGAACACTGAAGCTTTCTTT. The entire variable domain, with the rest obtained from reference TRBV28 and TRBJ1-1, is as follows: DVKVTQSSRYLVKRTGEKVFLECVQDMDHENMFWYRQDPGLGLRLIYFSYDVKMKEKGDIPEGYSVSREKKERFSLILESASTNQTSMYLCASSLGTSWTPMNTEAFFGQGTRLTVV.

This clonotype appeared many times. The germline gene is not matched at one end of the junction; a read error may be the cause. The J gene is TRBJ2-6, the V gene TRBV7-6, with D tentatively TRBD2 (5 bases). The germline V gene encodes CDR1 SGHVS and CDR2 FNYEAQ. The CDR3 sequence is 14 residues long. CDR3 protein: CASSTSSGANVLTF. The DNA of the CDR3 is TGCGCCAGCAGCACTAGCTCTGGGGCCAACGTCCTGACTTTC.

This clonotype was recorded many times. This chain joins TRBV6-1 and TRBJ1-1; 9 bases match TRBD1. Looked up from germline, CDR1 is MNHNS and CDR2 is SASEGT. V gave up 2 bases and J gave up 0 bases; unmatched junction bases: 4. The length of the CDR3 is 16 residues. CDR3 nucleotides: TGTGCCAGCAGTGAAATTGGACAGGGGTTGAACACTGAAGCTTTCTTT. This gives the protein CASSEIGQGLNTEAFF.

This clonotype was counted only a few times. The chain carries TRBV12-3 or TRBV12-4 and TRBJ2-7, with 9 bases aligning to TRBD2. With 3 bases clipped from V and 6 bases from J, the junction kept 9 bases outside the gene matches. The CDR3 spans 15 residues. Here the CDR3 DNA reads TGTGCCAGCAGTTTGTCCCCGGGACTAGCAGTCGAGCAGTACTTC. Protein product: CASSLSPGLAVEQYF.

There are many counts of this clonotype. Written as DNA, the CDR3 is TGTGCCAGCAGTTACTCGAAGTCTCCCTACAATGAGCAGTTCTTC. Encoded protein: CASSYSKSPYNEQFF. The chain combines TRBV6-5 with TRBJ2-1; no firm D call. V lost 0 bases and J lost 2, with 8 bases in between. Germline CDR1 is MNHEY and CDR2 is SVGAGI. There are 15 residues in the CDR3.

This clonotype was counted at least ten times. The J gene is TRBJ2-7, the V gene TRBV12-3 or TRBV12-4; D might be TRBD1 or TRBD2, each matching 5 bases. This CDR3 region has 13 residues. V was shortened by 8 bases and J by 0 bases, with 11 bases between the two germline ends. Written as DNA, the CDR3 is TGTGCCAGCGAGGGGCAGTACTCCTACGAGCAGTACTTC. Encoded protein: CASEGQYSYEQYF.

This rearrangement joins TRBV18 to TRBJ1-2; the match to TRBD1 covers 7 bases. Losses at the gene ends were 10 bases for V and 4 bases for J; bases not matched to a gene: 12. CDR1 is KGHSH, CDR2 LQKENI, per germline. The CDR3 is 14 amino acids. CDR3 coding DNA: TGTGCCACCCACCCCGGGACAGCCTTCTATGGCTACACCTTC. Residues: CATHPGTAFYGYTF.

The chain employs TRBV6-5 and TRBJ2-1; 8 nucleotides line up with TRBD2. Germline assignment: CDR1 MNHEY and CDR2 SVGAGI. The CDR3 contains 17 residues. After removal of 0 bases from V and 0 bases from J, the junction contained 4 bases not matched to a gene. The CDR3 bases are TGTGCCAGCAGTTACTCCTTGCGGGGGGACTCCTACAATGAGCAGTTCTTC. Amino acids: CASSYSLRGDSYNEQFF.

This clonotype has at least ten counts. The J gene is TRBJ2-5, the V gene TRBV5-8; D could derive from TRBD1 or TRBD2 (5 bases each). Germline V gene lookup returns CDR1 SGHTS and CDR2 YDEGEE. V was clipped by 0 bases and J by 1 base, with 10 bases between them. The CDR3 totals 15 residues. In nucleotides, the CDR3 is TGTGCCAGCAGCTTGGGCCTCGGGGCCCAAGAGACCCAGTACTTC. Amino acids: CASSLGLGAQETQYF.

The table lists this clonotype with many counts. The chain is built from TRBV20-1 and TRBJ1-1, with TRBD1 as a possible D gene (6 bases). There are 14 residues in the CDR3. The germline V gene encodes CDR1 DFQATT and CDR2 SNEGSKA (reference sequence). Trimming removed 3 bases from V and 1 base from J, with 12 bases in between. The CDR3 reads CSARSNRANTEAFF. CDR3 sequence (DNA): TGCAGTGCTAGGTCGAACAGGGCGAACACTGAAGCTTTCTTT.

This clonotype was counted at least ten times. V gene TRBV12-3 or TRBV12-4 combines with J gene TRBJ2-3; 9 positions agree with TRBD2. The CDR3 covers 13 residues. The V and J ends lost 7 bases and 6 bases, in that order; junction bases with no gene match: 5. The CDR3, as DNA: TGTGCCAGCACCCACAGCGGGGGGGATACGCAGTATTTT. Protein product: CASTHSGGDTQYF.

This clonotype was detected a few times. The chain has TRBV14 and TRBJ2-1; D unresolved. The CDR3 covers 12 residues. The germline V and J ends were trimmed by 3 bases and 7 bases, with 7 bases remaining between them. Germline CDR1 is SGHDN and CDR2 is FVKESK. The DNA for the CDR3 is TGTGCCAGCAGCCATTTCGAGAATGAGCAGTTCTTC. Its translation is CASSHFENEQFF. Full variable domain (outside the CDR3, taken from reference TRBV14 and TRBJ2-1): EAGVTQFPSHSVIEKGQTVTLRCDPISGHDNLYWYRRVMGKEIKFLLHFVKESKQDESGMPNNRFLAERTGGTYSTLKVQPAELEDSGVYFCASSHFENEQFFGPGTRLTVL.

This clonotype has a count of ten or more. This rearrangement joins TRBV11-3 to TRBJ2-1; the D is unclear. CDR1 and CDR2 from the germline V gene are SGHNT and YENEEA. Trimming left V 1 base short and J 6 bases short, with 7 bases between. CDR3 length equals 13 residues. The CDR3 DNA sequence: TGTGCCAGCAGCTTAGGCCTGATCAATGAGCAGTTCTTC. It is translated as CASSLGLINEQFF.